This T cell receptor (beta chain) originates from a study of blood T cell repertoires in COVID-19. Study details: There were acute and convalescent COVID-19 samples, and they came from the United States, Italy and Spain. Nucleic acid was either cDNA or gDNA, and it came from T cells, B-cell-depleted T cells, or PBMCs.

In the original analysis: Cell counts per sample came from amplifying reference gene primers. Here immunoSEQ multiplex PCR was the method, and the copy in TCRdb shows in-frame clones only, minus some. V, J and clone size reflect that table, while D and trimming were determined from the DNA. Of about 87,000 clones listed, 86% are singletons. Trimming took 5 bases from V and 3 from J; bases not matched to a gene: 13. The CDR3 runs 17 residues. Germline V gives CDR1 LNHDA, CDR2 SQIVND (reference sequence). This clone was seen once. This chain joins TRBV19 and TRBJ1-2; 9 bases match TRBD1. This sequence originates from a human donor in a cohort sampled during active COVID-19. The sequencing input was peripheral blood. The CDR3 loop is CASSPPRVRTGDYGYTF. DNA of the CDR3: TGTGCCAGTAGTCCCCCCCGGGTTCGGACAGGGGACTATGGCTACACCTTC.